This TCR beta chain was sequenced for a study of blood T cell repertoires in COVID-19. This CDR3 region has 13 residues. Deletions cut 0 bases from V and 4 bases from J, with 7 bases between. The germline V gene encodes CDR1 MNHEY and CDR2 SMNVEV (reference sequence). The table lists this clone with a count of one. This table comes from immunoSEQ multiplex PCR, and its TCRdb copy is limited to in-frame clones, with some not included. The table includes approximately 140,000 clones, roughly 90% detected once. Sequencing was carried out using PBMCs or T cells enriched from blood (not recorded which). The chain couples TRBV27 to TRBJ2-7; possibly TRBD1 for D (5 bases). The clonotype comes from a woman aged 45-65 years who had recovered from COVID-19. The CDR3 reads CASSLSGQYEQYF. As DNA, the CDR3 is TGTGCCAGCAGTTTATCGGGGCAGTACGAGCAGTACTTC.